This T cell receptor (beta chain) was captured by sequencing in a study of control samples from healthy donors and cancer patients. V was clipped by 4 bases and J by 0 bases, with 12 bases between them. Germline V gene lookup returns CDR1 SNHLY and CDR2 FYNNEI. The CDR3 has 15 amino acids. Produced via immunoSEQ multiplex PCR; TCRdb's table is partial and in-frame only. Among roughly 170,000 clones listed, around 94% were seen once. Sequenced sample: blood. This clonotype was sampled from a woman aged 18-29 years in good health. The chain combines TRBV2 with TRBJ1-1; D is undetermined. CDR3 loop: CASSVYEGMNTEAFF. The CDR3 bases are TGTGCCAGCAGTGTTTACGAGGGAATGAACACTGAAGCTTTCTTT.